This T cell receptor beta chain was sequenced during a study of T-cell memory formation after mild COVID-19. Across the study: For the most part, TCR clusters were specific to one donor. Findings and limits, study-wide: Pre-infection memory harbored some responding clones, suggesting cross-reactive memory joined. Contracting clones from day 15 to 85 had balanced CD4/CD8; later expanders favoured CD4+.

In regard to this clonotype: As yet, its antigen is unknown.

5'RACE primed from the constant segment yielded TCR alpha and TCR beta cDNA libraries bearing sample barcodes and UMIs. Via MiXCR, TCRdb re-called the 5' RACE reads, giving one row per CDR3 protein. The repertoire consists of approximately 400,000 distinct CDR3 sequences, with about 24% occurring once and the leading ten covering 8.8%. The V gene end was trimmed by 7 bases and the J gene end by 3 bases; junction bases not matched to a gene: 3. The germline V gene has CDR1 MNHEY and CDR2 SVGAGI. CDR3 length equals 13 residues. The chain combines TRBV6-5 with TRBJ1-3, with 7 bases fitting TRBD1. Sample: PBMCs or a T cell subset sorted from them (not recorded which). The clonotype comes from an adult woman who had mild COVID-19 (a few samples of this study predate the infection). Cell type and time point are not known. The CDR3 is CASTRQGGNTIYF. CDR3 coding DNA: TGTGCCAGCACCCGACAGGGTGGAAACACCATATATTTT.